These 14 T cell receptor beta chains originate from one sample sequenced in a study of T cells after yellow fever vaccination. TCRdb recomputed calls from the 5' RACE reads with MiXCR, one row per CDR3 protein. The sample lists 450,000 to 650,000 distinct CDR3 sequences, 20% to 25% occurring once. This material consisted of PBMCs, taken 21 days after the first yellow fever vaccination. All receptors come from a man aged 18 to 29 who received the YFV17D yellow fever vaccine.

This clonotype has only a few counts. CDR3 DNA sequence: TGCGCCAGCAGCTTATTCGGTTCCAGCGGGGGCACCGGGGAGCTGTTTTTT. This gives the protein CASSLFGSSGGTGELFF. This rearrangement joins TRBV5-1 to TRBJ2-2, with 8 bases lining up with TRBD2. Germline trimming cut 2 bases from V and 4 bases from J; bases unmatched to any gene: 10. The CDR3 totals 17 residues. Germline assignment: CDR1 SGHRS and CDR2 YFSETQ. The complete variable domain, with remaining parts taken from reference TRBV5-1 and TRBJ2-2, reads KAGVTQTPRYLIKTRGQQVTLSCSPISGHRSVSWYQQTPGQGLQFLFEYFSETQRNKGNFPGRFSGRQFSNSRSEMNVSTLELGDSALYLCASSLFGSSGGTGELFFGEGSRLTVL.

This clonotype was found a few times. CDR3 DNA sequence: TGCGCCAGCAGCCAAGAAGGGGCAGGTTACCAGCATTTT. Translated: CASSQEGAGYQHF. The chain recombines TRBV4-1 with TRBJ1-5, with D possibly being TRBD1 (5 bases). This CDR3 comprises 13 residues. Germline V gene lookup returns CDR1 MGHRA and CDR2 YSYEKL. V lost 0 bases and J lost 12, with 12 bases in between.

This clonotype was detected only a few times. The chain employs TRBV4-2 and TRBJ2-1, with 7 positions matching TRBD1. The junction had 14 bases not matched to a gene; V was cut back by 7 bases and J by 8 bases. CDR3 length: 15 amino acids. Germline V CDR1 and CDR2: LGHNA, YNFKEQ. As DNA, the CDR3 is TGTGCCAGCACGCTAACCGGGACAGTTGGCCATGAGCAGTTCTTC. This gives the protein CASTLTGTVGHEQFF.

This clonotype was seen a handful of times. This CDR3 reads CASSQSRGAGYGYTF. The CDR3 DNA follows: TGTGCCAGCAGCCAATCCCGGGGGGCAGGCTATGGCTACACCTTC. V and J are TRBV14 and TRBJ1-2; tentative D call: TRBD1 (6 bases). This CDR3 has 15 amino acids. The germline CDR1 and CDR2 sequences are SGHDN and FVKESK. V was clipped by 2 bases and J by 4 bases, with 14 bases between them. Filled out from reference TRBV14 and TRBJ1-2, the complete variable domain reads EAGVTQFPSHSVIEKGQTVTLRCDPISGHDNLYWYRRVMGKEIKFLLHFVKESKQDESGMPNNRFLAERTGGTYSTLKVQPAELEDSGVYFCASSQSRGAGYGYTFGSGTRLTVV.

The CDR3 DNA reads as TGTGCCAGCAGGGGACAGGGGGCAATCGCAGATACGCAGTATTTT. It is translated as CASRGQGAIADTQYF. The chain has TRBV12-3 or TRBV12-4 and TRBJ2-3, with 12 bases lining up with TRBD1. V gave up 6 bases and J gave up 4 bases; unmatched junction bases: 5. This CDR3 region has 15 residues.

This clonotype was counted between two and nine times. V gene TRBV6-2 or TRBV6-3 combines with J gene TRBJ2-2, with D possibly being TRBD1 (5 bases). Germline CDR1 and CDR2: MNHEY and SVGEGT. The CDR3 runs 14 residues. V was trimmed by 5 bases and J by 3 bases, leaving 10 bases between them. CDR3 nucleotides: TGTGCCAGCAGTCCACAGGTCGACACCGGGGAGCTGTTTTTT. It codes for CASSPQVDTGELFF.

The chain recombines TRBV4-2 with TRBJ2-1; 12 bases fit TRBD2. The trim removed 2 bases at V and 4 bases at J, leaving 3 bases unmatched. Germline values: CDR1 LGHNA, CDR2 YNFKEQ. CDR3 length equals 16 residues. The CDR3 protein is CASSQPTSGGYNEQFF. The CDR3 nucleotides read TGTGCCAGCAGCCAACCGACTAGCGGGGGTTACAATGAGCAGTTCTTC.

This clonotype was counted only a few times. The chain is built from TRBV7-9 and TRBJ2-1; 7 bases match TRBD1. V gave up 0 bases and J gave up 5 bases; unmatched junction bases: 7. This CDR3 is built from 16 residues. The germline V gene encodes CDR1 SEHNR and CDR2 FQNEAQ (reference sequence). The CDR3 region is CASSLAWGRGNNEQFF. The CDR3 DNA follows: TGTGCCAGCAGCTTAGCGTGGGGCAGGGGGAACAATGAGCAGTTCTTC.

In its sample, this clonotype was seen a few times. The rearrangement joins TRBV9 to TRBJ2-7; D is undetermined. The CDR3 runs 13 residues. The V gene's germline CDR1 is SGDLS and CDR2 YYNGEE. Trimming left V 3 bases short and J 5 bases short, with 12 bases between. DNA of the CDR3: TGTGCCAGCAGCGCCAGACAAGGCCACGAGCAGTACTTC. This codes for CASSARQGHEQYF.

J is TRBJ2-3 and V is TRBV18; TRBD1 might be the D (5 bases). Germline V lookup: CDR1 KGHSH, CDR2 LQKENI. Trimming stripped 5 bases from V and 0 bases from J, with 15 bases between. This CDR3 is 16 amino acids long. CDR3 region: CASSDLQGSSTDTQYF. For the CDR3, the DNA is TGTGCCAGCTCAGACCTCCAGGGATCTAGCACAGATACGCAGTATTTT.

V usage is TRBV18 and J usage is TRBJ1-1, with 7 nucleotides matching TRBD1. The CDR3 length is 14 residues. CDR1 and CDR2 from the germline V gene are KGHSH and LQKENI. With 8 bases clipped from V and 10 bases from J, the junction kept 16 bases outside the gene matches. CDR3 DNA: TGTGCCAGCCGTCCCGTAACAGGGGCCCGGGGAGCTTTCTTT. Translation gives CASRPVTGARGAFF.

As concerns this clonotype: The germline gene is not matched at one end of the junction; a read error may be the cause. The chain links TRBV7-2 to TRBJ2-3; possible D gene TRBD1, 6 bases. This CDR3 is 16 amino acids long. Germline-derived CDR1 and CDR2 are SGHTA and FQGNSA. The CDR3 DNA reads TGTGCCTGCAGCTTAGAGAGGGGGTCAATCACAGATACGCAGTATTTT. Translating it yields CACSLERGSITDTQYF.

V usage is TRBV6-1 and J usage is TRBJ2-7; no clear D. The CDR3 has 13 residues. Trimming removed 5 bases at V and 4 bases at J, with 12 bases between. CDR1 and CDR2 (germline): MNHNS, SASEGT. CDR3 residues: CASSPRAPYEQYF. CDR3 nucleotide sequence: TGTGCCAGCAGTCCCCGGGCCCCTTACGAGCAGTACTTC.

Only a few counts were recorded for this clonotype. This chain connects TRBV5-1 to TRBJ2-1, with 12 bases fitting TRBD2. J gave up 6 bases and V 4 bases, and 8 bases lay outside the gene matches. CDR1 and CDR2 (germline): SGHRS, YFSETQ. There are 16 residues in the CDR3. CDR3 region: CASSNGLAGFFNEQFF. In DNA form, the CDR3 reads TGCGCCAGCAGCAACGGACTAGCGGGGTTCTTCAATGAGCAGTTCTTC. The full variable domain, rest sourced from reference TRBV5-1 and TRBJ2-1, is KAGVTQTPRYLIKTRGQQVTLSCSPISGHRSVSWYQQTPGQGLQFLFEYFSETQRNKGNFPGRFSGRQFSNSRSEMNVSTLELGDSALYLCASSNGLAGFFNEQFFGPGTRLTVL.